A single sample gave rise to the 18 T cell receptor beta chains below, sequenced in a study of cytomegalovirus exposure and HLA in healthy donors. Generated by immunoSEQ multiplex PCR, the TCRdb table keeps only in-frame clones and is missing some. The repertoire holds under 200,000 clones, with 89% as singletons. The sample comprised PBMCs. These receptors were collected from a woman between 18 and 29 years old in good health and CMV-seropositive.

The chain has TRBV5-6 and TRBJ2-7; D perhaps matches TRBD2 (5 bases). This CDR3 comprises 13 residues. CDR1 is SGHDT, CDR2 YYEEEE, per germline. With 1 base removed from V and 3 bases from J, the gap between germline ends came to 8 bases. CDR3 coding DNA: TGTGCCAGCAGCTTGACGGAGGACTACGAGCAGTACTTC. Its translation: CASSLTEDYEQYF.

This clone showed up just once. V gene TRBV28 combines with J gene TRBJ2-3, with TRBD2 identical over 9 bases. Germline values: CDR1 MDHEN, CDR2 SYDVKM. This CDR3 has 15 amino acids. V shed 5 bases, J shed 5 bases, and the junction held 8 bases outside the gene matches. This chain's CDR3 is CASSGRGLARDTQYF. CDR3 nucleotide sequence: TGTGCCAGCAGTGGGCGGGGACTAGCTAGAGATACGCAGTATTTT.

This chain connects TRBV6-5 to TRBJ2-1, with 7 bases identical to TRBD1. Germline V gives CDR1 MNHEY, CDR2 SVGAGI. J lost 2 bases, V lost 5 bases, and 3 bases had no gene match. This CDR3 comprises 14 residues. As DNA, the CDR3 is TGTGCCAGCAGTCGACAGGGCGCCTACAATGAGCAGTTCTTC. Amino acid sequence: CASSRQGAYNEQFF.

This chain joins TRBV14 and TRBJ2-1; perhaps TRBD1 as D (6 bases). The CDR3 has 16 amino acids. Germline V lookup: CDR1 SGHDN, CDR2 FVKESK. The V and J ends lost 5 bases and 6 bases respectively, with 20 bases between them. This chain's CDR3 is CASSEIPGHRVNEQFF. CDR3 coding DNA: TGTGCCAGCAGCGAAATACCGGGACACCGGGTCAATGAGCAGTTCTTC.

This clone was seen just once. The chain combines TRBV7-9 with TRBJ1-5; TRBD1 aligns across 9 bases. V was pared by 5 bases and J by 14 bases, with 7 bases of the junction left unmatched. The CDR3 covers 12 residues. CDR1 SEHNR and CDR2 FQNEAQ come from the germline V gene (reference sequence). The CDR3 bases are TGTGCCAGCAGCCCAACAGGGGGCCTCAAGCATTTT. Its translation is CASSPTGGLKHF.

This chain links TRBV30 with TRBJ2-7; 9 bases map to TRBD1. J lost 4 bases, V lost 3 bases, and 7 bases had no gene match. CDR1 GTSNPN and CDR2 SVGIG come from the germline V gene (reference sequence). The CDR3 contains 14 residues. The CDR3 loop is CAWRTGTGSYEQYF. The CDR3 DNA reads as TGTGCCTGGAGAACAGGGACAGGGTCGTACGAGCAGTACTTC.

V gene TRBV10-3 combines with J gene TRBJ2-2, with D unresolved. CDR1 ENHRY and CDR2 SYGVKD come from the germline V gene. V lost 2 bases and J lost 1, with 8 bases in between. This CDR3 spans 15 amino acids. The CDR3 reads CAISEEAVNTGELFF. The CDR3 DNA reads TGTGCCATCAGTGAGGAGGCAGTGAACACCGGGGAGCTGTTTTTT.

The sample holds one count of this clone. The rearrangement uses TRBV6-5 and TRBJ2-3; the match to TRBD2 covers 7 bases. V shed 0 bases and J 3 bases; nucleotides not matched to a gene: 3. The CDR3 extends over 15 amino acids. CDR1 and CDR2 from the germline V gene are MNHEY and SVGAGI. CDR3: CASSYSAGETDTQYF. The CDR3, as DNA: TGTGCCAGCAGTTACTCTGCGGGAGAAACAGATACGCAGTATTTT.

The chain joins TRBV27 to TRBJ2-7, with 7 bases lining up with TRBD2. Germline values: CDR1 MNHEY, CDR2 SMNVEV (reference sequence). This CDR3 is 16 amino acids long. Losses at the gene ends were 4 bases for V and 0 bases for J; bases not matched to a gene: 9. The CDR3 region has the DNA TGTGCCAGCAGTTCGTACAGCGGGGATAGCTCCTACGAGCAGTACTTC. Translated: CASSSYSGDSSYEQYF.

This rearrangement joins TRBV6-5 to TRBJ2-5; TRBD2 agrees at 13 bases. This CDR3 comprises 16 residues. The germline gives CDR1 MNHEY, CDR2 SVGAGI. Trimming removed 4 bases from V and 5 bases from J; junction bases left unmatched: 7. In nucleotides, the CDR3 is TGTGCCAGCAGTTTAGGACTAGCGGGAGAAGCTGAGACCCAGTACTTC. Residues: CASSLGLAGEAETQYF.

The chain joins TRBV29-1 to TRBJ2-2; 8 nucleotides agree with TRBD1. This CDR3 comprises 13 residues. Germline CDR1 is SQVTM and CDR2 is ANQGSEA. Trimming took 8 bases from V and 4 from J; bases not matched to a gene: 6. The CDR3 region is CSQRDRLTGELFF. Written as DNA, the CDR3 is TGCAGCCAAAGGGACAGGCTCACCGGGGAGCTGTTTTTT.

This clone is medium-sized. V gene TRBV6-4 combines with J gene TRBJ1-2; tentative D call: TRBD1 (5 bases). Per germline, CDR1 MRHNA and CDR2 SNTAGT. With 4 bases removed from V and 2 bases from J, the gap between germline ends came to 8 bases. The CDR3 runs 13 residues. CDR3 bases: TGTGCCAGCAGTGGTGACAGCAACTATGGCTACACCTTC. It translates to CASSGDSNYGYTF.

The genes are TRBV28 and TRBJ1-1; no reliable D call. Per germline, CDR1 MDHEN and CDR2 SYDVKM. The V end was cut by 7 bases, the J end by 6 bases, with 18 bases between. The CDR3 loop spans 14 amino acids. Written as DNA, the CDR3 is TGTGCCAGCATCCCCCCCAACCCCCCGGCTGAAGCTTTCTTT. Encoded protein: CASIPPNPPAEAFF.

J is TRBJ2-3 and V is TRBV5-1; 11 bases align to TRBD2. Germline CDR1 reads SGHRS; CDR2 reads YFSETQ. The CDR3 covers 20 residues. Trimming took 0 bases from V and 0 from J; bases not matched to a gene: 12. Here the CDR3 reads CASSLALAGVTVASTDTQYF. Here the CDR3 DNA reads TGCGCCAGCAGCTTGGCACTAGCGGGAGTTACCGTCGCTAGCACAGATACGCAGTATTTT. Drawing the rest from reference TRBV5-1 and TRBJ2-3, the complete variable domain is KAGVTQTPRYLIKTRGQQVTLSCSPISGHRSVSWYQQTPGQGLQFLFEYFSETQRNKGNFPGRFSGRQFSNSRSEMNVSTLELGDSALYLCASSLALAGVTVASTDTQYFGPGTRLTVL.

This clone has more than one count but fewer than ten. The V and J genes are TRBV6-4 and TRBJ2-1, with 7 nucleotides matching TRBD2. Per germline, CDR1 MRHNA and CDR2 SNTAGT. V shed 3 bases and J 4 bases; nucleotides not matched to a gene: 3. The CDR3 extends over 14 amino acids. The CDR3 DNA follows: TGTGCCAGCAGTGAACGGCGGGAGTACAATGAGCAGTTCTTC. Translation: CASSERREYNEQFF.

This clone came up a few times. The chain employs TRBV7-9 and TRBJ2-7; 9 bases align to TRBD1. CDR1 and CDR2 from the germline V gene are SEHNR and FQNEAQ (reference sequence). J gave up 6 bases and V 1 base, and 7 bases lay outside the gene matches. CDR3 size: 15 residues. CDR3 protein: CASSLEGTGRFEQYF. The DNA for the CDR3 is TGTGCCAGCAGCTTAGAGGGGACAGGGAGATTCGAGCAGTACTTC.

The V gene is TRBV30, the J gene TRBJ1-5; D is perhaps TRBD1 (6 bases). Trimming shortened V by 2 bases and J by 4 bases, and 9 bases separated the two germline ends. This CDR3 has 13 residues. Germline CDR1 GTSNPN, CDR2 SVGIG (reference sequence). The CDR3 DNA is TGTGCCTGGAGTATGGACAGTAATCAGCCCCAGCATTTT. This encodes CAWSMDSNQPQHF. The variable domain in full, with the rest retrieved from reference TRBV30 and TRBJ1-5, is SQTIHQWPATLVQPVGSPLSLECTVEGTSNPNLYWYRQAAGRGLQLLFYSVGIGQISSEVPQNLSASRPQDRQFILSSKKLLLSDSGFYLCAWSMDSNQPQHFGDGTRLSIL.

This clone has only one observation. V usage is TRBV11-3 and J usage is TRBJ2-3; TRBD2 matches at 16 bases. Germline CDR1 reads SGHNT; CDR2 reads YENEEA. There are 16 residues in the CDR3. With V trimmed by 4 bases and J by 9 bases, 7 bases remained unmatched. The CDR3 loop is CASSSTGTSGRGTQYF. CDR3 in DNA: TGTGCCAGCAGCTCCACCGGGACTAGCGGGAGGGGGACGCAGTATTTT.